The TCR beta chain described here comes from a study of blood T cells in healthy people across ages. Overall study results and limits: Diversity was estimated from one million T cells, and these estimates were considered underestimates.

Next came a second PCR, run for about 6 to 12 cycles, which used a sample-barcoded 5' primer along with a J-beta primer mix. TCRdb passed the 5' RACE reads through MiXCR, listing each CDR3 protein once. The profile shows a few hundred thousand distinct CDR3 sequences, roughly a quarter of them singletons. J lost 5 bases, V lost 6 bases, and 9 bases had no gene match. This CDR3 has 13 amino acids. CDR1 DFQATT and CDR2 SNEGSKA come from the germline V gene (reference sequence). Concerning this clonotype itself: The antigen remains unidentified.

It was 9.5 to 10 milliliters of peripheral blood that were drawn from each donor. The data were also submitted as part of a second study, on T cells of mothers and their children. That publication notes: A few healthy Caucasian mothers and their six children donated. No clone of persistent microchimeric T cells was detected.

The receptor was derived from a boy between 2 and 10 years old in good health. The chain is built from TRBV20-1 and TRBJ2-5, with 7 positions matching TRBD1. The sample consisted of blood. The CDR3 reads CSAPTGVGETQYF. In DNA form, the CDR3 reads TGCAGTGCCCCAACAGGGGTAGGGGAGACCCAGTACTTC.